This passage covers 28 T cell receptor beta chains from one sample sequenced in a study of CD8+CD57+ T cells in acquired aplastic anemia. Flow cytometry had shown expanded CD8+CD57+ cells in the patients chosen for sequencing. Genomic DNA provided the template from which TCR beta VDJ and CDR3 profiles were obtained. Each CDR3 protein is one row after TCRdb ran MiXCR on the reads. The sample lists about 260,000 distinct CDR3 sequences, 65% to 90% occurring once. The sample taken for sequencing was sorted CD4+, CD8+, or CD8+CD57+ T cells (not recorded which) from PBMCs. All receptors derive from a human donor with aplastic anemia.

A note on this clonotype: A much larger clone differs by one base, so this may be a read error. J is TRBJ1-2 and V is TRBV7-6; TRBD1 is a possible D gene (6 bases). Germline CDR1 is SGHVS and CDR2 is FNYEAQ. Trimming shortened V by 7 bases and J by 12 bases, and 27 bases separated the two germline ends. The CDR3 extends over 15 amino acids. The DNA for the CDR3 is TGTGCCAGCACCCTAGGGAGGGTCCCCTCTGGGGGCAACACCTTC. The encoded protein is CASTLGRVPSGGNTF.

The count of this clonotype is one. A much larger clone differs from this one at a single base, so this may be a read error. The chain recombines TRBV7-2 with TRBJ2-7; D is possibly TRBD1 or TRBD2 (5 bases each). Germline CDR1 is SGHTA and CDR2 is FQGNSA. V was pared by 3 bases and J by 3 bases, with 24 bases between. This CDR3 spans 18 amino acids. CDR3 in DNA: TGTGCCAGCAGCTTGCCACGGGGCGCCGACTATGGCTACTACGAGCAGTACGTC. Encoded protein: CASSLPRGADYGYYEQYV.

Notes on this clonotype: Likely a read error: the CDR3 ends without its conserved phenylalanine or tryptophan. The DNA is left out, because the CDR3 cannot be placed on it with certainty; the CDR3 is given as TCRdb lists it. The V call is TRBV5-5, the J call TRBJ1-2. Germline V gene sequence: CDR1 SGHKS, CDR2 YYEKEE (reference sequence). The CDR3 numbers 13 amino acids, ends counted. The CDR3 is CASSLGGGTSYAH.

Concerning this clonotype itself: One end of the junction varies from germline; a read error may be responsible. This chain joins TRBV9 and TRBJ2-5, with TRBD2 matching 12 bases. The CDR3 sequence is 14 residues long. Germline CDR1 reads SGDLS; CDR2 reads YYNGEE. CDR3 nucleotides: TGTGCCAGCAGCCGCTGGACTAGCGGGAATAATGAGCACTTC. Its translation: CASSRWTSGNNEHF.

About this clonotype: This CDR3 is missing its conserved last phenylalanine or tryptophan, likely due to a read error. No DNA is shown, since the ends of the CDR3 on it are uncertain; the CDR3 is the one TCRdb lists. The chain has TRBV7-2 and TRBJ2-3. The CDR3 is 13 amino acids in total, end residues counted. Germline loops: CDR1 SGHTA, CDR2 FQGNSA. The CDR3 spells CASGDGGRDTKHY.

The chain has TRBV3-1 and TRBJ2-6; D call uncertain. V was pared by 6 bases and J by 0 bases, with 6 bases between. Per germline, CDR1 LGHDT and CDR2 YNNKEL (reference sequence). The length of the CDR3 is 14 residues. The CDR3 region has the DNA TGTGCCAGCAGGCTGAGCTCTGGGGCCAACGTCCTGACTTTC. Residues: CASRLSSGANVLTF.

This clonotype was recorded once. The chain uses TRBV7-4 and TRBJ2-1; a weak D match, TRBD1 (6 bases). V gave up 9 bases and J gave up 2 bases, with 17 bases separating them. This CDR3 has 15 amino acids. Germline CDR1 SGHVT, CDR2 SQSDAQ. The CDR3 DNA is TGTGCCAGTAGTATGGGGGCGGACGCCTACAATGAGCAGTTCTTC. Its protein product is CASSMGADAYNEQFF.

With respect to this clonotype: The junction and the germline gene differ at one end; a read error may be behind it. The V and J genes are TRBV19 and TRBJ2-1; TRBD1 aligns across 7 bases. This CDR3 is 13 amino acids long. Looked up from germline, CDR1 is LNHDA and CDR2 is SQIVND (reference sequence). For the CDR3, the DNA is TGTGCCAGCAGACAGGGACAAGCGAGAAGTTTGTCCTTC. This codes for CASRQGQARSLSF.

Details on this clonotype: The conserved closing phenylalanine or tryptophan is absent in this CDR3, likely reflecting a read error. The DNA is omitted, as the CDR3 cannot be located on it reliably, and the CDR3 follows TCRdb's listing. The CDR3 region is CASSDGGMHEQLFG. The chain has TRBV2 and TRBJ2-5; the table assigns TRBD1, which was not confirmed against the DNA. The CDR3 spans 14 residues, counting both ends. In germline, CDR1 is SNHLY, CDR2 FYNNEI.

This clonotype was observed a handful of times. The chain carries TRBV2 and TRBJ1-2; D is undetermined. The CDR3 consists of 14 residues. From germline, CDR1 is SNHLY and CDR2 FYNNEI. V lost 3 bases and J 4 bases, leaving 12 bases between the germline ends. As DNA, the CDR3 is TGTGCCAGCAGTGATGGAGACATCCGCTATGGCTACACCTTC. Encoded protein: CASSDGDIRYGYTF. Variable domain in full (rest from reference TRBV2 and TRBJ1-2): EPEVTQTPSHQVTQMGQEVILRCVPISNHLYFYWYRQILGQKVEFLVSFYNNEISEKSEIFDDQFSVERPDGSNFTLKIRSTKLEDSAMYFCASSDGDIRYGYTFGSGTRLTVV.

The chain couples TRBV19 to TRBJ2-3; TRBD2 agrees at 7 bases. There are 14 residues in the CDR3. After removal of 9 bases from V and 13 bases from J, the junction contained 19 bases not matched to a gene. Germline V lookup: CDR1 LNHDA, CDR2 SQIVND (reference sequence). The CDR3 bases are TGTGCCAGCAGCATGGGGGGGGATCCCGACAAGGAGTATTTT. Its protein is CASSMGGDPDKEYF. Drawing the rest from reference TRBV19 and TRBJ2-3, the complete variable domain is DGGITQSPKYLFRKEGQNVTLSCEQNLNHDAMYWYRQDPGQGLRLIYYSQIVNDFQKGDIAEGYSVSREKKESFPLTVTSAQKNPTAFYLCASSMGGDPDKEYFGPGTRLTVL.

Turning to this clonotype: The missing conserved phenylalanine or tryptophan at the end of this CDR3 makes a read error likely. The rearrangement links TRBV7-3 to TRBJ2-3; a weak D match, TRBD2 (7 bases). CDR1 and CDR2 from the germline V gene are SGHTA and FQGTGA. CDR3 length equals 13 residues. The ends were cut back, 6 bases at V and 7 bases at J, with 14 bases in the middle. CDR3 nucleotide sequence: TGTGCCAGCAGGGACGGGGGGACACATACGCAGTATATT. Protein: CASRDGGTHTQYI.

This clonotype has just one count. One junction end disagrees with the germline gene, perhaps due to a read error. The genes are TRBV7-8 and TRBJ2-3, with a weak D call TRBD2 (6 bases). The CDR3 sequence is 13 residues long. Germline loops: CDR1 SGHVS, CDR2 FQNEAQ. The CDR3 region is CASGFGGGDAQYF. The CDR3 DNA sequence: TGTGCCAGCGGGTTCGGGGGAGGAGATGCGCAGTATTTT.

This clonotype was found once. This chain uses TRBV9 with TRBJ1-2, with D unresolved. Germline CDR1 SGDLS, CDR2 YYNGEE. V was shortened by 3 bases and J by 9 bases, with 24 bases between the two germline ends. The CDR3 length is 16 residues. The CDR3 DNA is TGTGCCAGCAGCGCAGGCAGCGCCTCCTTTAATTCACGCTACACCTTC. Translated: CASSAGSASFNSRYTF.

The genes are TRBV7-3 and TRBJ2-7; the D is unclear. This CDR3 has 17 amino acids. Per the germline V gene, CDR1 is SGHTA and CDR2 is FQGTGA. V was trimmed by 5 bases and J by 2 bases, leaving 22 bases between them. The CDR3 reads CASSQEPKSGGAYEQYF. The CDR3 region has the DNA TGTGCCAGCAGCCAAGAACCAAAGTCCGGCGGAGCCTACGAGCAGTACTTC.

V is TRBV2 and J is TRBJ2-3; D not resolved. The germline V gene has CDR1 SNHLY and CDR2 FYNNEI. The CDR3 loop spans 14 amino acids. V lost 5 bases to trimming and J lost 12 bases, with 21 bases between them. The DNA for the CDR3 is TGTGCCAGCAGTTTTGCTGATAGTCACCAGCCCCAGTATTTT. Protein: CASSFADSHQPQYF.

Comment on this clonotype: One junction end does not reproduce the germline sequence, and a read error may be involved. The chain recombines TRBV9 with TRBJ2-7, with D perhaps matching TRBD1 or TRBD2 (5 bases each). Germline CDR1 reads SGDLS; CDR2 reads YYNGEE. The CDR3 has 14 residues. The CDR3 DNA is TGTGCCACCAGCGTACGGGGCCTAGCCTACGAGCTGTACTTC. Protein sequence: CATSVRGLAYELYF.

The chain carries TRBV7-9 and TRBJ2-3; maybe TRBD1 (6 bases). The ends were cut back, 4 bases at V and 0 bases at J, with 14 bases in the middle. The CDR3 length is 16 residues. CDR1 is SEHNR and CDR2 is FQNEAQ in the germline V gene (reference sequence). Written as DNA, the CDR3 is TGTGCCAGCAGCTCGAAGACAGGTTCTAGCACAGATACGCAGTATTTT. Protein sequence: CASSSKTGSSTDTQYF.

The genes are TRBV11-3 and TRBJ1-2, with TRBD1 as a possible D gene (6 bases). Trimming pared 4 bases from V and 3 bases from J, leaving 21 bases between. Per the germline V gene, CDR1 is SGHNT and CDR2 is YENEEA. The CDR3 loop spans 17 amino acids. CDR3 sequence: CASSWGRGSSVDYGYTF. As DNA, the CDR3 is TGTGCCAGCAGCTGGGGTAGGGGGTCCTCGGTAGACTATGGCTACACCTTC.

Of note for this clonotype: The conserved phenylalanine or tryptophan is not found at the CDR3 terminus, so this likely reflects a read error. The limits of the CDR3 on the DNA are not certain, so only TCRdb's listed CDR3 is given. The V gene is TRBV2, the J gene TRBJ1-2; the table's D call of TRBD1 was not tested on the DNA. The V gene's germline CDR1 is SNHLY and CDR2 FYNNEI. The CDR3 is 16 amino acids long, termini counted. CDR3 amino acids: CASGAGGTDTEYFYQA.

This chain connects TRBV5-4 to TRBJ1-6; D remains unclear. Germline CDR1 SGHNT, CDR2 YYREEE (reference sequence). The CDR3 is 14 amino acids. V shed 4 bases and J shed 8 bases, with 13 bases lying between them. The CDR3 protein is CASSLGNGHSPLHF. The CDR3 DNA is TGTGCCAGCAGCCTCGGTAACGGGCATTCACCCCTCCACTTT.

Note on this clonotype: The CDR3 carries no conserved terminal phenylalanine or tryptophan, so it likely arises from a read error. The rearrangement uses TRBV2 and TRBJ2-1, with TRBD1 as a possible D gene (6 bases). CDR1 and CDR2 from the germline V gene are SNHLY and FYNNEI. CDR3 size: 14 residues. CDR3 DNA sequence: TGTGCCACCAGTGATGGGGACATCGGTGGCGAGCAGTTCGTC. As protein: CATSDGDIGGEQFV.

This clonotype has more than one count but fewer than ten. This clone may be a read error of a much larger clone one base away. The chain couples TRBV7-8 to TRBJ1-2; the D is unclear. V lost 0 bases and J 11 bases, leaving 22 bases between the germline ends. The CDR3 length is 16 residues. Germline CDR1 and CDR2: SGHVS and FQNEAQ. The DNA for the CDR3 is TGTGCCAGCAGCTTAGCGGGAGGTCGCGATGCGCAGTATTACACCTTC. Protein sequence: CASSLAGGRDAQYYTF.

This clonotype has only a few counts. The J gene is TRBJ2-1, the V gene TRBV19, with 11 bases matching TRBD2. J gave up 4 bases and V 6 bases, and 5 bases lay outside the gene matches. Germline lookup yields CDR1 LNHDA and CDR2 SQIVND (reference sequence). This CDR3 region has 15 residues. CDR3 bases: TGTGCCAGTAGCCTAACTAGCGGGAGATACAATGAGCAGTTCTTC. Its protein is CASSLTSGRYNEQFF.

V usage is TRBV19 and J usage is TRBJ2-3, with unresolved D. V dropped 8 bases and J dropped 4 bases, with 16 bases sitting between them. CDR1 LNHDA and CDR2 SQIVND come from the germline V gene (reference sequence). This CDR3 comprises 14 residues. The CDR3 sequence: CASSLGQGSDTQYF. CDR3 nucleotide sequence: TGTGCCAGTTCCTTAGGGCAAGGCTCAGATACGCAGTATTTT.

Points on this clonotype: Without the conserved terminal phenylalanine or tryptophan, this CDR3 likely stems from a read error. The gene calls are TRBV7-8 and TRBJ1-5; the D gene is possibly TRBD1 (5 bases). CDR3 size: 16 residues. The V and J ends lost 4 bases and 0 bases respectively, with 13 bases between them. From germline, CDR1 is SGHVS and CDR2 FQNEAQ. The CDR3 sequence is CASSSQTVYSNQPQHL. CDR3 DNA: TGTGCCAGCAGCTCTCAGACAGTTTATAGCAATCAGCCCCAGCATCTT.

V and J are TRBV10-2 and TRBJ2-1; TRBD2 matches at 8 bases. V lost 10 bases and J lost 7; bases outside the gene matches: 6. Per the germline V gene, CDR1 is WSHSY and CDR2 is SAAADI. The CDR3 extends over 12 amino acids. For the CDR3, the DNA is TGCGCCACCGGGGGGGGGGAGAATGAGCAGTTCTTC. Amino acid sequence: CATGGGENEQFF.

J is TRBJ2-1 and V is TRBV7-8, with D perhaps being TRBD1 or TRBD2 (5 bases each). V was shortened by 2 bases and J by 8 bases, with 19 bases between the two germline ends. Per the germline V gene, CDR1 is SGHVS and CDR2 is FQNEAQ. This CDR3 comprises 16 residues. DNA of the CDR3: TGTGCCAGCAGCTTACAGGGAAGTGCCGATAGCGATGAGCAGTTCTTC. Protein product: CASSLQGSADSDEQFF.